This T cell receptor (beta chain) was sequenced during a study of blood T cell repertoires in COVID-19. Study overall: What the recovered Cohort 3 donors had was two negative PCRs, clearance, or symptom resolution. There were acute and convalescent COVID-19 samples, and they came from the United States, Italy and Spain.

There are 15 residues in the CDR3. Germline CDR1 SGHKS, CDR2 YYEKEE (reference sequence). V shed 3 bases and J 11 bases; nucleotides not matched to a gene: 16. Measured with immunoSEQ multiplex PCR; TCRdb has only the in-frame clones, and not every one. The table shows around 360,000 clones, with 70% to 90% occurring only once. Everyone who took part was roughly 18 to 89 years old, and they came from about 25 US areas. In assigning cohorts, the study relied on participant-reported clinical history. The rearrangement links TRBV5-5 to TRBJ2-5; 7 nucleotides line up with TRBD2. Sequencing was performed on PBMCs or T cells enriched from blood (not recorded which). This TCR derives from a man aged 40-49 years in a cohort exposed to, infected with or recovered from COVID-19 (not recorded which). The CDR3 protein is CASSSGAGPLRGQYF. CDR3 nucleotide sequence: TGTGCCAGCAGCTCCGGAGCGGGACCCCTACGAGGGCAGTACTTC. Full variable domain (remainder filled in from reference TRBV5-5 and TRBJ2-5): DAGVTQSPTHLIKTRGQQVTLRCSPISGHKSVSWYQQVLGQGPQFIFQYYEKEERGRGNFPDRFSARQFPNYSSELNVNALLLGDSALYLCASSSGAGPLRGQYFGPGTRLLVL.